This TCR beta chain emerged from a study of somatic mutations in cytotoxic T cells in rheumatoid arthritis. Study at large: It was right after diagnosis, before any treatment, that patient blood (about 30 ml EDTA) was drawn. Flow sorting yielded some V beta antibody-stained T-cell populations at nearly 100% purity, among them V beta1+ cells sequenced for TCRB.

Isolation of the CD4+ and CD8+ populations was accomplished via positive magnetic bead selection, with purity assessed by flow cytometry. The repertoire was sequenced with immunoSEQ multiplex PCR; TCRdb's copy has only in-frame clones and lacks some. This table has approximately 19,000 clones, 60% to 85% appearing once. Germline CDR1 and CDR2: SGHRS and YFSETQ. CDR3 length: 13 amino acids. With 5 bases clipped from V and 4 bases from J, the junction kept 2 bases outside the gene matches. This clone is classed as medium-sized (0.01 to 0.1%). The TCR originated in an adult with rheumatoid arthritis. What was sequenced was CD8+ T cells sorted from blood. The rearrangement links TRBV5-1 to TRBJ2-5; TRBD1 matches 10 bases. Written as DNA, the CDR3 is TGCGCCAGCAGAGGGGACAGGGGAGAGACCCAGTACTTC. It is translated as CASRGDRGETQYF. The whole variable domain, remainder taken from reference TRBV5-1 and TRBJ2-5, is KAGVTQTPRYLIKTRGQQVTLSCSPISGHRSVSWYQQTPGQGLQFLFEYFSETQRNKGNFPGRFSGRQFSNSRSEMNVSTLELGDSALYLCASRGDRGETQYFGPGTRLLVL.